The 22 T cell receptor beta chains presented below share a single source sample, sequenced in a study of radiotherapy plus CTLA-4 blockade in lung cancer. Only in-frame clones appear in the TCRdb table, and some are missing; sequencing was by immunoSEQ multiplex PCR. Of about 59,000 clones in the sample, 72% are singletons; the top ten hold about 8.3%. This sample comprised peripheral blood, obtained from a patient treated with radiotherapy plus ipilimumab. The receptors originated from a human donor with non-small cell lung cancer whose response to radiotherapy plus ipilimumab could not be evaluated.

The chain carries TRBV11-3 and TRBJ1-6; 7 nucleotides agree with TRBD1. The CDR3 spans 12 residues. Germline CDR1 and CDR2: SGHNT and YENEEA. V lost 5 bases and J lost 11; bases outside the gene matches: 3. The CDR3 sequence is CASSRQGAPLHF. The CDR3 DNA sequence: TGTGCCAGCAGCCGACAGGGCGCACCCCTCCACTTT.

This clone was counted a few times. V and J are TRBV2 and TRBJ1-1; unclear D gene. V lost 2 bases to trimming and J lost 5 bases, with 9 bases between them. CDR1 is SNHLY and CDR2 is FYNNEI in the germline V gene. This CDR3 comprises 13 residues. The CDR3, as DNA: TGTGCCAGCAGTGAATGGTCGGTGACTGAAGCTTTCTTT. The encoded protein is CASSEWSVTEAFF.

The chain couples TRBV7-9 to TRBJ2-5, with 7 nucleotides matching TRBD2. CDR3 length equals 17 residues. Looked up from germline, CDR1 is SEHNR and CDR2 is FQNEAQ (reference sequence). The trim removed 5 bases at V and 2 bases at J, leaving 14 bases unmatched. CDR3 in DNA: TGTGCCAGCAGCCAAGGAGGTGGCGGGGGAAATCAAGAGACCCAGTACTTC. Its translation: CASSQGGGGGNQETQYF.

This sequence joins TRBV4-3 and TRBJ2-5; D may be TRBD2 (7 bases). This CDR3 is 14 amino acids long. CDR1 and CDR2 (germline): LGHNA, YSLEER. V dropped 1 base and J dropped 5 bases, with 11 bases sitting between them. The chain's CDR3 is CASSQVGGPETQYF. The CDR3 DNA follows: TGCGCCAGCAGCCAAGTGGGGGGGCCGGAGACCCAGTACTTC.

In its sample, this clone was seen a few times. The V and J genes are TRBV10-2 and TRBJ2-3; D possibly corresponds to TRBD2 (6 bases). This CDR3 is built from 13 residues. Between the trimmed V and J ends, which lost 5 bases and 6 bases, there was a span of 12 bases. Germline V gives CDR1 WSHSY, CDR2 SAAADI. This CDR3 reads CASSPREADTQYF. CDR3 nucleotides: TGCGCCAGCAGTCCTAGGGAGGCGGATACGCAGTATTTT.

The chain carries TRBV2 and TRBJ2-7, with 7 bases identical to TRBD1. The CDR3 contains 13 residues. Unmatched junction bases numbered 5, after V lost 7 bases and J lost 2 bases. Per germline, CDR1 SNHLY and CDR2 FYNNEI. The chain's CDR3 is CASTLGQTYEQYF. In nucleotides, the CDR3 is TGTGCCAGCACCCTGGGACAGACCTACGAGCAGTACTTC.

V gene TRBV6-5 combines with J gene TRBJ1-3; the D is unclear. V lost 4 bases and J 0 bases, leaving 4 bases between the germline ends. The CDR3 spans 13 residues. Looked up from germline, CDR1 is MNHEY and CDR2 is SVGAGI. The CDR3 coding sequence is TGTGCCAGCAGTTCCAACTCTGGAAACACCATATATTTT. Protein sequence: CASSSNSGNTIYF.

The table lists this clone with a count of one. The rearrangement uses TRBV30 and TRBJ1-5; 7 bases are a match to TRBD1. The germline V gene encodes CDR1 GTSNPN and CDR2 SVGIG (reference sequence). The CDR3 has 16 residues. Trimming cost V 2 bases and J 0 bases; bases outside gene matches: 7. The CDR3 loop is CAWSFGQAYSNQPQHF. In nucleotides, the CDR3 is TGTGCCTGGAGTTTTGGACAGGCCTATAGCAATCAGCCCCAGCATTTT.

This clone showed up just a few times. The V and J genes are TRBV2 and TRBJ1-5; 11 bases are shared with TRBD1. The CDR3 totals 19 residues. J lost 3 bases, V lost 4 bases, and 14 bases had no gene match. CDR1 and CDR2 (germline): SNHLY, FYNNEI. The CDR3 nucleotides are TGTGCCAGCAGTGGGTTAGGACAGGGGGCGGGTCTGGTCAATCAGCCCCAGCATTTT. This encodes CASSGLGQGAGLVNQPQHF.

Only a few counts were recorded for this clone. This sequence joins TRBV19 and TRBJ1-2; D might be TRBD1 (6 bases). Trimming cost V 3 bases and J 8 bases, with 13 bases left between them. The CDR3 is made up of 13 amino acids. CDR1 and CDR2 from the germline V gene are LNHDA and SQIVND (reference sequence). Written as DNA, the CDR3 is TGTGCCAGTAGTATTCTAACAGGGTTAGGCTACACCTTC. Amino acids: CASSILTGLGYTF.

The chain couples TRBV6-6 to TRBJ1-5; 7 positions agree with TRBD1. Germline CDR1 and CDR2: MNHNY and SVGAGI (reference sequence). This CDR3 has 16 amino acids. Trimming removed 6 bases from V and 0 bases from J; junction bases left unmatched: 8. Here the CDR3 DNA reads TGTGCCAGCAGCTTAAGACAGGGCACTAGCAATCAGCCCCAGCATTTT. It translates to CASSLRQGTSNQPQHF.

CDR3 DNA sequence: TGTGCCACCAGCGGGGACAGGGGAGGCGAGCAGTACTTC. The encoded protein is CATSGDRGGEQYF. The chain uses TRBV15 and TRBJ2-7, with TRBD1 identical over 10 bases. Germline CDR1 LNHNV, CDR2 YYDKDF (reference sequence). With 5 bases clipped from V and 6 bases from J, the junction kept 4 bases outside the gene matches. The CDR3 loop spans 13 amino acids.

This clone was recorded only once. The chain recombines TRBV15 with TRBJ1-2, with 7 positions matching TRBD1. The CDR3 is made up of 15 amino acids. Trimming at V came to 0 bases and at J to 5 bases, leaving 6 bases not matched to a gene. From germline, CDR1 is LNHNV and CDR2 YYDKDF (reference sequence). The CDR3 DNA sequence: TGTGCCACCAGCAGAGATGGGACAGCCTTTTATGGCTACACCTTC. Translated: CATSRDGTAFYGYTF.

The chain employs TRBV6-1 and TRBJ2-7; D gene unclear. The CDR3 has 14 amino acids. V shed 5 bases and J shed 0 bases, with 11 bases lying between them. CDR1 MNHNS and CDR2 SASEGT come from the germline V gene. The CDR3 nucleotides read TGTGCCAGCAGTTTCTCCTCCTTCTCCTACGAGCAGTACTTC. The encoded protein is CASSFSSFSYEQYF.

This sequence joins TRBV7-3 and TRBJ2-1, with 7 positions matching TRBD1. The CDR3 has 15 amino acids. CDR1 is SGHTA, CDR2 FQGTGA, per germline. With V trimmed by 5 bases and J by 9 bases, 13 bases remained unmatched. The chain's CDR3 is CASSPRDSGMVEQFF. Written as DNA, the CDR3 is TGTGCCAGCAGCCCTCGGGACAGTGGTATGGTTGAGCAGTTCTTC.

This clone was seen once. This chain connects TRBV5-4 to TRBJ2-7; TRBD1 is a possible D gene (5 bases). V was clipped by 4 bases and J by 2 bases, with 19 bases between them. This CDR3 is 16 amino acids long. Germline assignment: CDR1 SGHNT and CDR2 YYREEE (reference sequence). The CDR3, as DNA: TGTGCCAGCAGCCCCCAGATACAGGCCTTCCCCTACGAGCAGTACTTC. Translation gives CASSPQIQAFPYEQYF.

This clone has a handful of counts. The gene calls are TRBV2 and TRBJ1-5; D is undetermined. The V and J ends lost 0 bases and 0 bases respectively, with 9 bases between them. CDR1 is SNHLY, CDR2 FYNNEI, per germline. CDR3 size: 16 residues. CDR3 nucleotides: TGTGCCAGCAGTGAAGCCTCGGGGTATAGCAATCAGCCCCAGCATTTT. Encoded protein: CASSEASGYSNQPQHF.

DNA for the CDR3: TGTGCCAGCAGCCGACAGGTTGGGGACACTGAAGCTTTCTTT. It encodes CASSRQVGDTEAFF. The genes are TRBV7-2 and TRBJ1-1; TRBD1 might be the D (6 bases). The CDR3 runs to 14 residues. Deletions cut 5 bases from V and 3 bases from J, with 13 bases between. Germline loops: CDR1 SGHTA, CDR2 FQGNSA.

In its sample, this clone was seen once. The CDR3 DNA reads TGCAGCGTTCATGGCGGGACCCACGGGGAGCTGTTTTTT. Its translation: CSVHGGTHGELFF. V gene TRBV29-1 combines with J gene TRBJ2-2; weak D call: TRBD2 (6 bases). Trimming pared 5 bases from V and 7 bases from J, leaving 14 bases between. The CDR3 sequence is 13 residues long. Germline CDR1 reads SQVTM; CDR2 reads ANQGSEA.

This chain joins TRBV30 and TRBJ2-1; 11 bases line up with TRBD2. CDR3 length equals 15 residues. The junction had 7 bases not matched to a gene; V was cut back by 5 bases and J by 4 bases. Germline CDR1 reads GTSNPN; CDR2 reads SVGIG (reference sequence). Here the CDR3 reads CAWRYGLAGYNEQFF. DNA for the CDR3: TGTGCCTGGCGTTACGGACTAGCGGGTTACAATGAGCAGTTCTTC. Full variable domain (remainder filled in from reference TRBV30 and TRBJ2-1): SQTIHQWPATLVQPVGSPLSLECTVEGTSNPNLYWYRQAAGRGLQLLFYSVGIGQISSEVPQNLSASRPQDRQFILSSKKLLLSDSGFYLCAWRYGLAGYNEQFFGPGTRLTVL.

The chain couples TRBV4-2 to TRBJ2-2; D gene uncertain. Germline-derived CDR1 and CDR2 are LGHNA and YNFKEQ. This CDR3 is 14 amino acids long. The V end lost 0 bases, the J end lost 8 bases, and 10 bases lay between the germline ends. The DNA of the CDR3 is TGTGCCAGCAGCCAAGACTGGAGCTGGGGGGAGCTGTTTTTT. This encodes CASSQDWSWGELFF.

The CDR3 sequence: CASSYSTGAPYNEQFF. In DNA, the CDR3 is TGTGCCAGCAGTTACTCGACAGGGGCCCCCTACAATGAGCAGTTCTTC. J is TRBJ2-1 and V is TRBV6-6, with 8 bases identical to TRBD1. This CDR3 has 16 residues. CDR1 MNHNY and CDR2 SVGAGI come from the germline V gene (reference sequence). The V gene end was trimmed by 0 bases and the J gene end by 2 bases; junction bases not matched to a gene: 3.